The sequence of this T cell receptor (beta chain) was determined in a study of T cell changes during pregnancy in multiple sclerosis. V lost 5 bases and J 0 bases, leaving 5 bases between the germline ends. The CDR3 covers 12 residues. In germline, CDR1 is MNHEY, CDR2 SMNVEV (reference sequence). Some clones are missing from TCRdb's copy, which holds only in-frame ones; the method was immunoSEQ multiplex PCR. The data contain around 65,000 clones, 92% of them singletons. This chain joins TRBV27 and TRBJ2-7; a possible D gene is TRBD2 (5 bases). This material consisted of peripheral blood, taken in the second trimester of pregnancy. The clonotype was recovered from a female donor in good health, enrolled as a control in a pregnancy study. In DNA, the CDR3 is TGTGCCAGCAGTGGGAGCTCCTACGAGCAGTACTTC. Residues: CASSGSSYEQYF.